The T cell receptor beta chain described here comes from a study of T cells in Graves' hyperthyroidism and ophthalmopathy. CDR1 and CDR2 (germline): LGHDT, YNNKEL (reference sequence). V gave up 0 bases and J gave up 6 bases; unmatched junction bases: 9. The CDR3 sequence is 17 residues long. This clonotype occurred a few times. TCR beta CDR3 regions were amplified from RNA. HTBI primers were used for first-round RT-PCR of the TCR CDR3. TCRdb redid the calling of the multiplex PCR reads with MiXCR, one entry per CDR3 protein. The sample holds 500,000 to 650,000 distinct CDR3 sequences, 14% seen once. The TCR originated in a woman aged 40 to 49 with Graves' hyperthyroidism. The rearrangement joins TRBV3-1 to TRBJ1-1; TRBD1 agrees at 11 bases. The material sequenced was blood. The CDR3 loop reads CASSQDLWTGGASEAFF. The DNA for the CDR3 is TGTGCCAGCAGCCAAGATCTTTGGACAGGGGGCGCATCTGAAGCTTTCTTT.